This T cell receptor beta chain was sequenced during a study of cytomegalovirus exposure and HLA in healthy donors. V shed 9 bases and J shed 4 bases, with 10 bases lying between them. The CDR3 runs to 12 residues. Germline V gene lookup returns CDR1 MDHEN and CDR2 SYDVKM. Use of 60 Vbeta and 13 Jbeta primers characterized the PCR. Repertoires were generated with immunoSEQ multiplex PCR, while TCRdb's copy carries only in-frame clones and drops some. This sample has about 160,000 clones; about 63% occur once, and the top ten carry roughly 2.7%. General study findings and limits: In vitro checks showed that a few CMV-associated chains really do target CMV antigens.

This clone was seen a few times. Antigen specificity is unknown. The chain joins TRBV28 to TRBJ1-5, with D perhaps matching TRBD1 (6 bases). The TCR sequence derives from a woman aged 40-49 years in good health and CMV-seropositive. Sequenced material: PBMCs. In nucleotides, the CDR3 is TGTGCCAGTGGGGGCACTAATCAGCCCCAGCATTTT. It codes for CASGGTNQPQHF. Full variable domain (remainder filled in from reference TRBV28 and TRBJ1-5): DVKVTQSSRYLVKRTGEKVFLECVQDMDHENMFWYRQDPGLGLRLIYFSYDVKMKEKGDIPEGYSVSREKKERFSLILESASTNQTSMYLCASGGTNQPQHFGDGTRLSIL.